This T cell receptor beta chain was identified during a study of CD8 T cells in Susac syndrome (dated by TCRdb to 2018 to 2020). Background on the whole study: Among the sequenced Susac syndrome patients, more than five had clinically active disease and about eight were in clinical remission. At blood withdrawal, Susac syndrome patients were either therapy-naive, taking corticosteroids (in some cases with IVIg as well), or taking IVIg alone. Whether CD8+ T cell activation and differentiation in Susac syndrome was antigen driven was tested using repertoire sequencing.

RNA was extracted using the RNeasy kit, and roughly 0.5 to 1 microgram was reverse transcribed with random hexamers. The immunoSEQ multiplex PCR assay, which covers 54 Vbeta and 13 Jbeta segments, was used to amplify TCR beta CDR3 regions. Bias from PCR amplification was corrected by using a synthetic template baseline for primer optimization and for computational correction. Per the original workflow: Reads were assigned to V, D and J genes according to IMGT and analyzed in immunoSEQ Analyzer, with only productive sequences retained. Clonality was calculated as one minus the Shannon entropy normalized by log2 of the number of productive unique sequences. For each patient and control, public and private clones were evaluated among the 100 most prevalent clones. Clones were defined as Susac-specific if absent from the healthy and MS cohorts, from 1052 published viral clones and from other ImmuneACCESS disease sequences. TCRdb reworked the public reads: Q25 trimming with fastp, MiXCR clone assembly, productive beta chains retained. Entries that share a CDR3 protein sequence are merged under the most common genes and DNA. TCRdb assigned the V and J calls; the authors' analysis was not used. Recorded for this sample are around 170,000 distinct CDR3 sequences; 90% to 96% of them occurred a single time. In total, the top ten clones hold approximately 0.089% of the sample.

The germline ends are 14 bases apart after V is trimmed by 0 bases and J by 6 bases. From the cysteine through the phenylalanine, the CDR3 covers 16 amino acids. Only CDR3 DNA is held: 48 bases, read in frame from base 1. The germline V gene encodes CDR1 LGHDT and CDR2 YNNKEL (reference sequence). High-throughput TCR beta sequencing profiled peripheral blood CD8+ and CD4+ T cells from healthy donors, Susac syndrome patients and multiple sclerosis patients. The Susac syndrome patients fulfilled recently defined diagnostic criteria for either definite or probable disease. Bulk CD8+ and CD4+ T cells were purified magnetically by negative isolation, whereas CD8+ TEMRA cells were enriched by FACS. Blood was collected in EDTA tubes and processed within 24 hours, with PBMCs isolated through density gradient centrifugation. PBMCs intended for TCR sequencing were frozen in liquid nitrogen and were later thawed in a 37 degrees C water bath. The sorted or isolated CD4+, CD8+ and CD8+ TEMRA cells had a purity of 90% or higher.

This clonotype appeared once. Its antigen is currently not known. No clone much larger than this one lies a single base away; base qualities are absent. One read alone provides weak support. On the study overall, not on this receptor specifically: The CD4+ T cell repertoire of patients with Susac syndrome showed no detectable clonal expansion. The number of individuals in the TCR sequencing and HLA analysis was acknowledged as relatively small.

Sequenced input: CD4+ T cells from PBMCs. The TCR sequence derives from a human donor with Susac syndrome. The rearrangement joined TRBV3-1 to TRBJ2-2, with the D call tentatively TRBD1 or TRBD2, each fitting 6 bases. The CDR3 protein is CASSQEKARGPGELFF. The DNA sequence follows: TGTGCCAGCAGCCAAGAGAAAGCTCGGGGGCCCGGGGAGCTGTTTTTT.